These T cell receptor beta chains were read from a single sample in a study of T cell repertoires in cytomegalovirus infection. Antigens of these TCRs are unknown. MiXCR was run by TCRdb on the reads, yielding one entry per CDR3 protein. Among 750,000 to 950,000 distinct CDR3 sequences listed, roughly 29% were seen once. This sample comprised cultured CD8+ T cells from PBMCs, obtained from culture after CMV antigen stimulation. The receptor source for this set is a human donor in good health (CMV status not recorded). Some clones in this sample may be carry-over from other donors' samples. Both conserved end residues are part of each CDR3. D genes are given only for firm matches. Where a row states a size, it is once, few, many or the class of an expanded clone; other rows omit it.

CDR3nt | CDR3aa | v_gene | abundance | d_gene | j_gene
TGTGCCAGTAGTGTAGGGTTTAGCAATCAGCCCCAGCATTTT | CASSVGFSNQPQHF | TRBV19 | - | - | TRBJ1-5
TGTGCCAGCACCGCGGGAGTGGGGCCATACGAGCAGTACTTC | CASTAGVGPYEQYF | TRBV7-8 | few | TRBD2 | TRBJ2-7
TGTGCCAGCAGCTACGGGGACAGGGATCGGGCAGATACGCAGTATTTT | CASSYGDRDRADTQYF | TRBV5-4 | - | TRBD1 | TRBJ2-3
TGTGCCAGCAGCTCCTTCGGGACAGGGTTGGGAGAGACCCAGTACTTC | CASSSFGTGLGETQYF | TRBV7-9 | many | TRBD1 | TRBJ2-5
TGTGCCAGCAGCCTAAGACAAATCACAGATACGCAGTATTTT | CASSLRQITDTQYF | TRBV7-2 | many | - | TRBJ2-3
TGTGCCACCAGGGCCGGGCCTTACGAGCAGTACTTC | CATRAGPYEQYF | TRBV15 | - | - | TRBJ2-7
TGTGCCAGCAGCGCGGACAGGGAGGGAGGTCAGCCCCAGCATTTT | CASSADREGGQPQHF | TRBV6-2/TRBV6-3 | - | TRBD1 | TRBJ1-5
TGTGCCAGCAGCCTACTAGCGGGGGGGCCGAGAAACACCGGGGAGCTGTTTTTT | CASSLLAGGPRNTGELFF | TRBV7-9 | once | TRBD2 | TRBJ2-2
TGTGCCAGCTCCTGGACAGGGGTAACCGGGGAGCTGTTTTTT | CASSWTGVTGELFF | TRBV12-3/TRBV12-4 | few | TRBD1 | TRBJ2-2
TGTGCCAGCAGCTTTCCGTCAGGGCGTATAACTGAAGCTTTCTTT | CASSFPSGRITEAFF | TRBV5-4 | - | - | TRBJ1-1
TGTGCCAGCAGCTCTGGCGACACAGCCTCCTACGAGCAGTACTTC | CASSSGDTASYEQYF | TRBV7-9 | few | - | TRBJ2-7
TGTGCCAGCAGTTCACGGACAGGGGCGAGCTCCTACGAGCAGTACTTC | CASSSRTGASSYEQYF | TRBV27 | few | TRBD1 | TRBJ2-7
TGTGCCAGCAGTTTTAAAGTGGAGGGGCAGAGCTCCTACGAGCAGTACTTC | CASSFKVEGQSSYEQYF | TRBV12-3/TRBV12-4 | few | - | TRBJ2-7
TGTGCCAGCAGATACGACTCATGGGTATCAGACGGCTACACCTTC | CASRYDSWVSDGYTF | TRBV7-6 | few | - | TRBJ1-2
TGTGCCAGTAGTATGACCATCGGGACAGGCGAAGAAGCTTTCTTT | CASSMTIGTGEEAFF | TRBV19 | - | TRBD1 | TRBJ1-1
TGCAGTGCTTTGACCCCACCGGGAGGGCAGTTCTTC | CSALTPPGGQFF | TRBV20-1 | once | TRBD2 | TRBJ2-1
TGCAGCGTGCGGGCCCGGGAAGATGGCTACACCTTC | CSVRAREDGYTF | TRBV29-1 | - | - | TRBJ1-2
TGTGCCAGCAGCTCCCGGGACAGGGGATCCCGGGGTGAGCAGTTCTTC | CASSSRDRGSRGEQFF | TRBV7-2 | many | TRBD1 | TRBJ2-1
TGTGCCAGCAGCTTAATGAGAAGCTCCTACGAGCAGTACTTC | CASSLMRSSYEQYF | TRBV13 | - | - | TRBJ2-7
TGTGCCAGCAAGACAGGGAACACCGGGGAGCTGTTTTTT | CASKTGNTGELFF | TRBV25-1 | - | - | TRBJ2-2
TGTGCCAGCAGTTACGACCGGGACAGGGGCACCGGGGAGCTGTTTTTT | CASSYDRDRGTGELFF | TRBV6-2/TRBV6-3 | - | TRBD1 | TRBJ2-2
TGTGCCAGTAGTATGGGGGGCAACACTGAAGCTTTCTTT | CASSMGGNTEAFF | TRBV19 | many | - | TRBJ1-1
TGTGTCAGCAGACCTTGGACAGGCACAGATACGCAGTATTTT | CVSRPWTGTDTQYF | TRBV6-5 | - | - | TRBJ2-3
TGTGCCAGTAGTATGCCTGAAACAGGGAACACTGAAGCTTTCTTT | CASSMPETGNTEAFF | TRBV19 | - | - | TRBJ1-1
TGTGCCAGCAGCTTGAGGGGGCGGTACCAAGAGACCCAGTACTTC | CASSLRGRYQETQYF | TRBV7-3 | few | TRBD1 | TRBJ2-5
TGTGCCAGCAGCCGTCCGGGCACGCAGAATGAAAAACTGTTTTTT | CASSRPGTQNEKLFF | TRBV7-9 | - | - | TRBJ1-4
TGTGCCAGCAGTTACTCAGGGACAATAGGAGATACGCAGTATTTT | CASSYSGTIGDTQYF | TRBV6-5 | - | - | TRBJ2-3
TGTGCCACCAGCAGAGATCGGTATGAAAAACTGTTTTTT | CATSRDRYEKLFF | TRBV15 | many | - | TRBJ1-4
TGTGCTAGTGGTTTTGCAGACGCTAACTATGGCTACACCTTC | CASGFADANYGYTF | TRBV12-5 | - | - | TRBJ1-2
TGTGCCAGCAATCGGGATATGAACACTGAAGCTTTCTTT | CASNRDMNTEAFF | TRBV6-6 | few | - | TRBJ1-1
TGTGCCAGCAGTCCGGGACATCGGTACCAAGAGACCCAGTACTTC | CASSPGHRYQETQYF | TRBV2 | - | - | TRBJ2-5
TGTGCCAGCAGCTTAGATGTTGGGCAGACTCATTCACCCCTCCACTTT | CASSLDVGQTHSPLHF | TRBV11-2 | many | - | TRBJ1-6
TGTGCCAGCAGTTTAGTCGGCGGTCAGATCCATGAAAAACTGTTTTTT | CASSLVGGQIHEKLFF | TRBV27 | few | - | TRBJ1-4
TGTGCCAGCAGTTACTCACAGATTACCTACGAGCAGTACTTC | CASSYSQITYEQYF | TRBV6-8 | once | - | TRBJ2-7
TGTGCCAGCAGTTACTTGGCGGGGCCCAAGGATACGCAGTATTTT | CASSYLAGPKDTQYF | TRBV6-2/TRBV6-3 | - | - | TRBJ2-3
TGTGCCAGCAGCGTAGATGACGATCAGCCCCAGCATTTT | CASSVDDDQPQHF | TRBV9 | - | - | TRBJ1-5
TGCGCCAGCAGCCAGGACGGGGGGGGAAGCAATGAGCAGTTCTTC | CASSQDGGGSNEQFF | TRBV4-3 | few | TRBD2 | TRBJ2-1
TGTGCCAGTAGCTCCGGGACTAGCGGGGTCGCAGATACGCAGTATTTT | CASSSGTSGVADTQYF | TRBV19 | - | TRBD2 | TRBJ2-3
TGTGCCAGCTCCTACTGGGATTCGAGTGAAAAACTGTTTTTT | CASSYWDSSEKLFF | TRBV19 | - | - | TRBJ1-4
TGTGCCAGCAGCTTGGTCGAGGTTAAGGGGACACATCCCATGAACACTGAAGCTTTCTTT | CASSLVEVKGTHPMNTEAFF | TRBV5-6 | - | - | TRBJ1-1
TGTGCCAGCAGGCGCAGGACCGACTATGGCTACACCTTC | CASRRRTDYGYTF | TRBV2 | - | - | TRBJ1-2
TGTGCCACCAGCAGAGGGGCGGGGGGGCCTGATACGCAGTATTTT | CATSRGAGGPDTQYF | TRBV15 | few | TRBD2 | TRBJ2-3
TGTGCCAGCAGCTTAGGGGCGACCCAGTACTTC | CASSLGATQYF | TRBV7-9 | many | - | TRBJ2-5
TGTGCCAGCAGCGGGGGATCCGGGGAGCTGTTTTTT | CASSGGSGELFF | TRBV7-8 | many | - | TRBJ2-2
TGTGCCAGCAGGGGGGATGTGGATACTCGCACAGATACGCAGTATTTT | CASRGDVDTRTDTQYF | TRBV12-3/TRBV12-4 | - | - | TRBJ2-3
TGTGCCAGTAACTACGCGGGGGGCTACAATGAGCAGTTCTTC | CASNYAGGYNEQFF | TRBV19 | - | TRBD2 | TRBJ2-1
TGCAGCGTTGAAACAGGCAGAACTGAAGCTTTCTTT | CSVETGRTEAFF | TRBV29-1 | - | - | TRBJ1-1